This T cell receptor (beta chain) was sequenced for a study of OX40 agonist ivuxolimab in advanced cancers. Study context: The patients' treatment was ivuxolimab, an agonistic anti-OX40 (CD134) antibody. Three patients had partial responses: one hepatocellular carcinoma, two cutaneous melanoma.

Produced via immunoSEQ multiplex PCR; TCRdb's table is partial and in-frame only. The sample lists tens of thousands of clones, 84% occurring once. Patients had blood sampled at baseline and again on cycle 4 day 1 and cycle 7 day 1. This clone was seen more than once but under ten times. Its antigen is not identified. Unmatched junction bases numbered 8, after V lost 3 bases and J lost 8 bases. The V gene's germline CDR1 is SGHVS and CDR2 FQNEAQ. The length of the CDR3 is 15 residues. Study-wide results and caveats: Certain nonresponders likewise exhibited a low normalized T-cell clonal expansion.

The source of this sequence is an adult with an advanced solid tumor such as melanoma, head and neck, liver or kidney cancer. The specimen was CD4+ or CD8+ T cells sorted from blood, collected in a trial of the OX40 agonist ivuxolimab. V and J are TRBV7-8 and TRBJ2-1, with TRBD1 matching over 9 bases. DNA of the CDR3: TGTGCCAGCAGCTTCGCGGGACAGGGACGGGATGAGCAGTTCTTC. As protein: CASSFAGQGRDEQFF.